The 27 T cell receptor beta chains below all came from one sample that was sequenced in a study of T cells after yellow fever vaccination. Via MiXCR, TCRdb re-called the 5' RACE reads, giving one row per CDR3 protein. The table has over 300,000 distinct CDR3 sequences, approximately 3.8% seen once. This specimen consisted of PBMCs, obtained on the day of the yellow fever booster vaccination. Every receptor here comes from a man younger than 35 who received the YFV17D yellow fever vaccine.

Written as DNA, the CDR3 is TGTGCCAGCTCTGGGGGGCTGTCCTACGAGCAGTACTTC. It codes for CASSGGLSYEQYF. V gene TRBV7-2 combines with J gene TRBJ2-7; either TRBD1 or TRBD2 may fit D (6 bases each). The CDR3 loop spans 13 amino acids. Per the germline V gene, CDR1 is SGHTA and CDR2 is FQGNSA. V lost 8 bases and J 1 base, leaving 12 bases between the germline ends.

This clonotype was found many times. In DNA form, the CDR3 reads TGTGCCAGCAGCCCGACCGGGACATATTACGAGCAGTACGTC. It translates to CASSPTGTYYEQYV. The chain links TRBV7-9 to TRBJ2-7, with a tentative D call TRBD1 (6 bases). CDR1 SEHNR and CDR2 FQNEAQ come from the germline V gene (reference sequence). The CDR3 covers 14 residues. V was shortened by 5 bases and J by 4 bases, with 15 bases between the two germline ends.

The table lists this clonotype with many counts. V usage is TRBV20-1 and J usage is TRBJ1-4; D gene ambiguous. Germline assignment: CDR1 DFQATT and CDR2 SNEGSKA (reference sequence). Deletions cut 0 bases from V and 3 bases from J, with 5 bases between. The CDR3 is made up of 13 amino acids. The CDR3 protein is CSAREVANEKLFF. CDR3 sequence (DNA): TGCAGTGCTAGAGAAGTGGCTAATGAAAAACTGTTTTTT.

This clonotype has at least ten counts. The chain joins TRBV4-1 to TRBJ2-5; 8 bases agree with TRBD1. CDR1 MGHRA and CDR2 YSYEKL come from the germline V gene. There are 16 residues in the CDR3. V dropped 4 bases and J dropped 5; count of bases not matched to a gene: 12. Here the CDR3 reads CASSPTGALPPETQYF. In DNA, the CDR3 is TGCGCCAGCAGCCCGACAGGGGCCTTACCCCCGGAGACCCAGTACTTC.

This clonotype has a count of ten or more. V and J are TRBV29-1 and TRBJ2-1; 7 bases line up with TRBD2. The CDR3 length is 13 residues. Germline assignment: CDR1 SQVTM and CDR2 ANQGSEA. The junction had 4 bases not matched to a gene; V was cut back by 4 bases and J by 4 bases. CDR3: CSVAGTTYNEQFF. CDR3 sequence (DNA): TGCAGCGTTGCAGGGACTACTTACAATGAGCAGTTCTTC.

This clonotype was detected only a few times. The chain couples TRBV6-1 to TRBJ1-2; D remains unclear. Trimming removed 2 bases at V and 5 bases at J, with 9 bases between. CDR3 length: 13 residues. Germline lookup yields CDR1 MNHNS and CDR2 SASEGT. The CDR3 nucleotides are TGTGCCAGCAGTGAATCGTCGGGTTATGGCTACACCTTC. Translating it yields CASSESSGYGYTF.

The chain is built from TRBV4-2 and TRBJ1-4, with TRBD1 as a possible D gene (6 bases). Germline V gene data show CDR1 as LGHNA and CDR2 as YNFKEQ. The CDR3 spans 17 residues. The ends were cut back, 0 bases at V and 6 bases at J, with 17 bases in the middle. This CDR3 reads CASSQDLGRGTDEKLFF. The CDR3 nucleotides read TGTGCCAGCAGCCAAGATCTCGGAAGGGGGACGGATGAAAAACTGTTTTTT.

This clonotype was recorded many times. The rearrangement links TRBV5-1 to TRBJ2-6; D may be TRBD1 (5 bases). V lost 4 bases and J lost 2, with 28 bases in between. CDR1 and CDR2 (germline): SGHRS, YFSETQ. There are 21 residues in the CDR3. The CDR3 sequence is CASSRVGPLRGLLAGANVLTF. The CDR3 nucleotides read TGCGCCAGCAGCCGAGTAGGACCCCTTAGGGGCCTCCTCGCTGGGGCCAACGTCCTGACTTTC.

This clonotype appeared many times. The CDR3 here is CASSLTSGPVETQYF. In nucleotides, the CDR3 is TGTGCCAGCAGCTTAACGTCTGGGCCGGTTGAGACCCAGTACTTC. The chain uses TRBV7-3 and TRBJ2-5; D gene ambiguous. Germline CDR1 SGHTA, CDR2 FQGTGA. Deletions cut 0 bases from V and 5 bases from J, with 13 bases between. The CDR3 loop spans 15 amino acids.

The V call is TRBV11-2, the J call TRBJ2-7; D is perhaps TRBD2 (5 bases). The germline V gene encodes CDR1 SGHAT and CDR2 FQNNGV. The CDR3 has 12 amino acids. V was pared by 3 bases and J by 9 bases, with 12 bases between. CDR3: CASSFLTRAQYF. CDR3 bases: TGTGCCAGCAGCTTCCTAACTAGGGCGCAGTACTTC.

In its sample, this clonotype was seen many times. J is TRBJ2-7 and V is TRBV20-1, with unresolved D. Germline assignment: CDR1 DFQATT and CDR2 SNEGSKA (reference sequence). The CDR3 length is 14 residues. The V end lost 2 bases, the J end lost 2 bases, and 13 bases lay between the germline ends. The CDR3 region has the DNA TGCAGTGCTAGAATAGCAGCGTCAACCTACGAGCAGTACTTC. Protein sequence: CSARIAASTYEQYF.

This clonotype has at least ten counts. The V and J genes are TRBV5-1 and TRBJ2-7, with D tentatively TRBD1 (5 bases). The germline V gene has CDR1 SGHRS and CDR2 YFSETQ. The V end lost 0 bases, the J end lost 2 bases, and 18 bases lay between the germline ends. This CDR3 has 17 amino acids. The CDR3 DNA reads TGCGCCAGCAGCTTGGGTGTGGGGCCAGTCAAGACCTACGAGCAGTACGTC. Translation gives CASSLGVGPVKTYEQYV.

This clonotype was seen many times. CDR3 protein: CASSLDRDGTQYF. Here the CDR3 DNA reads TGTGCCAGCAGCTTGGACAGAGATGGGACCCAGTACTTC. V gene TRBV7-9 combines with J gene TRBJ2-5, with D possibly matching TRBD1 (6 bases). Germline CDR1 is SEHNR and CDR2 is FQNEAQ (reference sequence). This CDR3 is built from 13 residues. V was trimmed by 3 bases and J by 7 bases, leaving 12 bases between them.

This clonotype occurred a few times. The CDR3 sequence is CASSLVGLSYEQYF. Written as DNA, the CDR3 is TGTGCCAGCAGCTTAGTAGGGCTCTCCTACGAGCAGTACTTC. This chain connects TRBV7-6 to TRBJ2-7; D ambiguous. Germline CDR1 SGHVS, CDR2 FNYEAQ. The CDR3 sequence is 14 residues long. The V gene lost 1 base and the J gene lost 0 bases, with 7 bases spanning the gap. The entire variable domain, with the rest obtained from reference TRBV7-6 and TRBJ2-7, is as follows: GAGVSQSPRYKVTKRGQDVALRCDPISGHVSLYWYRQALGQGPEFLTYFNYEAQQDKSGLPNDRFSAERPEGSISTLTIQRTEQRDSAMYRCASSLVGLSYEQYFGPGTRLTVT.

This clonotype has at least ten counts. The chain recombines TRBV7-2 with TRBJ2-3; 10 positions match TRBD2. Germline lookup yields CDR1 SGHTA and CDR2 FQGNSA. CDR3 length: 16 residues. V lost 0 bases and J lost 5; bases outside the gene matches: 5. The CDR3 nucleotides read TGTGCCAGCAGCTTAGCAGCGGGGGGGCCTGGAGATACGCAGTATTTT. Encoded protein: CASSLAAGGPGDTQYF. Filled out from reference TRBV7-2 and TRBJ2-3, the complete variable domain reads GAGVSQSPSNKVTEKGKDVELRCDPISGHTALYWYRQSLGQGLEFLIYFQGNSAPDKSGLPSDRFSAERTGGSVSTLTIQRTQQEDSAVYLCASSLAAGGPGDTQYFGPGTRLTVL.

This clonotype was detected ten times or more. The CDR3 nucleotides read TGTGCCAGCAGGCGTAAACAGGCGAATGAGCAGTTCTTC. Its translation is CASRRKQANEQFF. The genes are TRBV5-5 and TRBJ2-1, with a weak D call TRBD1 (5 bases). CDR1 SGHKS and CDR2 YYEKEE come from the germline V gene (reference sequence). The CDR3 extends over 13 amino acids. The V gene lost 5 bases and the J gene lost 7 bases, with 13 bases spanning the gap.

The table lists this clonotype with many counts. The rearrangement uses TRBV27 and TRBJ1-5, with 7 bases fitting TRBD1. V trimming: 5 bases; J trimming: 7 bases; junction bases outside the gene matches: 14. Per germline, CDR1 MNHEY and CDR2 SMNVEV (reference sequence). The CDR3 is 16 residues long. DNA of the CDR3: TGTGCCAGCAGTCCCGCCGGGGTTCAGGGGGGACAGCCCCAGCATTTT. It codes for CASSPAGVQGGQPQHF.

The chain uses TRBV12-3 or TRBV12-4 and TRBJ2-3, with D possibly matching TRBD2 (6 bases). Trimming removed 3 bases from V and 7 bases from J, with 14 bases in between. CDR3 length: 14 residues. The CDR3 here is CASSFPPGENTQYF. In nucleotides, the CDR3 is TGTGCCAGCAGTTTCCCTCCGGGGGAAAATACGCAGTATTTT.

The V gene is TRBV5-4, the J gene TRBJ2-7; maybe TRBD1 (5 bases). The CDR3 extends over 13 amino acids. Trimming cost V 1 base and J 5 bases, with 10 bases left between them. CDR1 is SGHNT, CDR2 YYREEE, per germline (reference sequence). CDR3 bases: TGTGCCAGCAGCTTGCAGGGATCGGACGAGCAGTACGTC. This encodes CASSLQGSDEQYV.

In this sample, this clonotype turned up many times. This CDR3 reads CASSFETTVSDTQYF. The CDR3 DNA follows: TGCGCCAGCAGCTTTGAGACGACAGTGTCAGATACGCAGTATTTT. V usage is TRBV5-1 and J usage is TRBJ2-3, with TRBD1 as a possible D gene (5 bases). This CDR3 has 15 residues. V lost 2 bases to trimming and J lost 4 bases, with 14 bases between them. Germline loops: CDR1 SGHRS, CDR2 YFSETQ.

This clonotype was observed a handful of times. This chain uses TRBV7-8 with TRBJ2-1; 7 positions agree with TRBD2. The CDR3 spans 16 residues. The germline V gene encodes CDR1 SGHVS and CDR2 FQNEAQ. Trimming at V came to 4 bases and at J to 0 bases, leaving 6 bases not matched to a gene. The CDR3 nucleotides read TGTGCCAGCAGCTCCGAAGCGGGGAGCTCCTACAATGAGCAGTTCTTC. It yields the protein CASSSEAGSSYNEQFF. Looking up the rest from reference TRBV7-8 and TRBJ2-1 gives the full variable domain: GAGVSQSPRYKVAKRGQDVALRCDPISGHVSLFWYQQALGQGPEFLTYFQNEAQLDKSGLPSDRFFAERPEGSVSTLKIQRTQQEDSAVYLCASSSEAGSSYNEQFFGPGTRLTVL.

This clonotype has at least ten counts. The chain carries TRBV4-1 and TRBJ2-1; a weak D match, TRBD1 (5 bases). The CDR3 runs to 15 residues. Trimming took 0 bases from V and 4 from J, leaving 10 bases between them. Germline values: CDR1 MGHRA, CDR2 YSYEKL. Written as DNA, the CDR3 is TGCGCCAGCAGCCAAGATCGACAGCTTTACAATGAGCAGTTCTTC. It yields the protein CASSQDRQLYNEQFF.

This clonotype appeared a few times. The chain joins TRBV5-5 to TRBJ1-5, with D unresolved. The V end was cut by 0 bases, the J end by 0 bases, with 13 bases between. Germline V gene sequence: CDR1 SGHKS, CDR2 YYEKEE (reference sequence). This CDR3 spans 17 amino acids. CDR3 nucleotides: TGTGCCAGCAGCTTGGTTGCAGGCCCTATTAGCAATCAGCCCCAGCATTTT. Protein product: CASSLVAGPISNQPQHF.

The chain recombines TRBV20-1 with TRBJ2-5, with 7 bases aligning to TRBD2. CDR1 and CDR2 (germline): DFQATT, SNEGSKA (reference sequence). The CDR3 consists of 13 residues. The J segment lost 5 bases and the V segment lost 6 bases, leaving 9 bases of the junction unmatched. As DNA, the CDR3 is TGCAGTGCCTCCCTTACGGGAGGCGAGACCCAGTACTTC. It specifies CSASLTGGETQYF.

This clonotype was seen ten or more times. This chain connects TRBV5-1 to TRBJ2-1; 12 bases agree with TRBD2. Looked up from germline, CDR1 is SGHRS and CDR2 is YFSETQ. This CDR3 contains 17 residues. With V trimmed by 3 bases and J by 9 bases, 13 bases remained unmatched. The CDR3: CASSYPSGGAVVGEQFF. CDR3 coding DNA: TGCGCCAGCAGCTACCCTAGCGGGGGGGCCGTGGTCGGTGAGCAGTTCTTC.

This clonotype was recorded at least ten times. The chain joins TRBV4-3 to TRBJ1-5, with unresolved D. The germline gives CDR1 LGHNA, CDR2 YSLEER. Trimming cost V 4 bases and J 6 bases, with 13 bases left between them. CDR3 size: 14 residues. In nucleotides, the CDR3 is TGCGCCAGCAGCCGCGGTGGGGTCGGTCAGCCCCAGCATTTT. Protein: CASSRGGVGQPQHF.

Only a few counts were recorded for this clonotype. This chain links TRBV20-1 with TRBJ2-7; D is perhaps TRBD1 (6 bases). The CDR3 is 12 residues long. The germline V and J ends were trimmed by 6 bases and 6 bases, with 15 bases remaining between them. CDR1 is DFQATT and CDR2 is SNEGSKA in the germline V gene (reference sequence). Here the CDR3 reads CSARQGLGEQYF. CDR3 DNA sequence: TGCAGTGCCCGCCAGGGGCTGGGCGAGCAGTACTTC.